Presented here are 21 T cell receptor beta chains from one specimen sequenced in a study of shared clonotypes between healthy human individuals. Profiled with immunoSEQ multiplex PCR; TCRdb holds only in-frame clones, not every one. The sample includes roughly 2.5 million clones, roughly nine tenths of them seen just once. Material for sequencing was naive CD4+ T cells sorted from blood. Regarding subset: CD45RA+ positively selected. The receptors shown here come from a man aged 18 to 30 in good health.

The chain combines TRBV11-2 with TRBJ2-7, with TRBD1 matching over 8 bases. The V and J ends lost 4 bases and 6 bases, in that order; junction bases with no gene match: 14. CDR3 size: 16 residues. Germline CDR1 SGHAT, CDR2 FQNNGV. The CDR3: CASSSLRGQGISEQYF. CDR3 nucleotide sequence: TGTGCCAGCAGCTCCCTCCGAGGACAGGGTATTAGCGAGCAGTACTTC.

The chain uses TRBV19 and TRBJ1-4; D uncertain. Trimming shortened V by 6 bases and J by 7 bases, and 15 bases separated the two germline ends. CDR1 and CDR2 (germline): LNHDA, SQIVND (reference sequence). The CDR3 length is 14 residues. The chain's CDR3 is CASSPPSSREKLFF. The CDR3 coding sequence is TGTGCCAGTAGCCCCCCTTCCAGCCGTGAAAAACTGTTTTTT.

V gene TRBV6-1 combines with J gene TRBJ1-1, with D possibly matching TRBD1 (5 bases). The germline gives CDR1 MNHNS, CDR2 SASEGT. The CDR3 is 15 residues long. Trimming left V 7 bases short and J 4 bases short, with 19 bases between. The DNA of the CDR3 is TGTGCCAGCACCCCAGTGGGGGGTTGGGGCACTGAAGCTTTCTTT. This encodes CASTPVGGWGTEAFF.

A note on this clone: Other DNA sequences within the sample encode an identical CDR3. The chain is built from TRBV2 and TRBJ1-6, with D maybe TRBD1 (5 bases). Trimming left V 4 bases short and J 7 bases short, with 8 bases between. This CDR3 comprises 13 residues. Germline CDR1 SNHLY, CDR2 FYNNEI. The DNA of the CDR3 is TGTGCCAGCAGTGTTCAGGGAAATTCACCCCTCCACTTT. This sequence encodes CASSVQGNSPLHF.

The rearrangement uses TRBV6-1 and TRBJ2-5; TRBD1 agrees at 9 bases. Trimming removed 6 bases from V and 12 bases from J; junction bases left unmatched: 17. The germline V gene has CDR1 MNHNS and CDR2 SASEGT. This CDR3 spans 15 amino acids. The CDR3 DNA is TGTGCCAGCAGGGCGCCGGGACAGGGTTTGTGGGGGGAGTACTTC. Amino acid sequence: CASRAPGQGLWGEYF.

The chain links TRBV5-1 to TRBJ2-1; 11 bases line up with TRBD2. CDR1 is SGHRS, CDR2 YFSETQ, per germline. This CDR3 is built from 15 residues. V dropped 7 bases and J dropped 7; count of bases not matched to a gene: 10. The CDR3 is CASQPLAGGNNEQFF. The CDR3 DNA reads as TGCGCCAGCCAACCGCTAGCGGGGGGTAATAATGAGCAGTTCTTC.

This chain joins TRBV28 and TRBJ1-5, with D perhaps matching TRBD1 (5 bases). Per the germline V gene, CDR1 is MDHEN and CDR2 is SYDVKM. This CDR3 region has 13 residues. The germline V and J ends were trimmed by 7 bases and 4 bases, with 11 bases remaining between them. The CDR3 DNA is TGTGCCAGCACCGAGAACAGGAATCAGCCCCAGCATTTT. It specifies CASTENRNQPQHF.

The chain couples TRBV20-1 to TRBJ2-7; possible D gene TRBD1, 6 bases. The germline V gene encodes CDR1 DFQATT and CDR2 SNEGSKA (reference sequence). This CDR3 has 10 residues. Between the trimmed V and J ends, which lost 7 bases and 7 bases, there was a span of 11 bases. The CDR3 spells CSGARGEQYF. The CDR3 DNA sequence: TGCAGTGGGGCGAGGGGGGAGCAGTACTTC.

The chain joins TRBV30 to TRBJ2-7; no clear D. V was pared by 1 base and J by 1 base, with 8 bases between. The CDR3 consists of 13 residues. Germline values: CDR1 GTSNPN, CDR2 SVGIG (reference sequence). The CDR3 region has the DNA TGTGCCTGGAGTGCACCGCCATCCTACGAGCAGTACTTC. This gives the protein CAWSAPPSYEQYF.

The V call is TRBV5-4, the J call TRBJ2-7, with TRBD2 matching over 8 bases. The CDR3 has 11 residues. Per germline, CDR1 SGHNT and CDR2 YYREEE (reference sequence). V lost 4 bases to trimming and J lost 6 bases; unmatched junction nucleotides: 0. In nucleotides, the CDR3 is TGTGCCAGCAGCCGGGGGGGCGAGCAGTACTTC. This translates into CASSRGGEQYF.

The rearrangement uses TRBV30 and TRBJ2-5, with no clear D. Germline V gives CDR1 GTSNPN, CDR2 SVGIG (reference sequence). The CDR3 totals 15 residues. V lost 2 bases to trimming and J lost 0 bases, with 13 bases between them. In DNA, the CDR3 is TGTGCCTGGAGTCAGTCTAAAGGGTACCAAGAGACCCAGTACTTC. Protein: CAWSQSKGYQETQYF. The complete variable domain, with remaining parts taken from reference TRBV30 and TRBJ2-5, reads SQTIHQWPATLVQPVGSPLSLECTVEGTSNPNLYWYRQAAGRGLQLLFYSVGIGQISSEVPQNLSASRPQDRQFILSSKKLLLSDSGFYLCAWSQSKGYQETQYFGPGTRLLVL.

The rearrangement joins TRBV30 to TRBJ1-2; D ambiguous. CDR3 length: 13 residues. V lost 2 bases, J lost 0 bases, and 7 bases lay in between. Germline values: CDR1 GTSNPN, CDR2 SVGIG (reference sequence). The CDR3 DNA is TGTGCCTGGAGTAAGGCTACTAACTATGGCTACACCTTC. This translates into CAWSKATNYGYTF.

The V call is TRBV11-2, the J call TRBJ2-4, with a tentative D call TRBD1 (5 bases). The germline CDR1 and CDR2 sequences are SGHAT and FQNNGV. Deletions cut 4 bases from V and 5 bases from J, with 9 bases between. CDR3 length equals 13 residues. The CDR3 here is CASSSPRENIQYF. The DNA of the CDR3 is TGTGCCAGCAGCTCCCCCAGGGAAAACATTCAGTACTTC.

V is TRBV10-1 and J is TRBJ1-6; D perhaps matches TRBD1 (6 bases). V lost 7 bases, J lost 3 bases, and 10 bases lay in between. This CDR3 has 14 amino acids. Germline assignment: CDR1 WNHNN and CDR2 SYGVQD (reference sequence). The CDR3 reads CASNRAFYNSPLHF. The CDR3 DNA reads as TGCGCCAGCAACAGGGCGTTCTATAATTCACCCCTCCACTTT.

This chain uses TRBV5-1 with TRBJ1-4; 8 bases agree with TRBD1. Trimming cost V 4 bases and J 6 bases; bases outside gene matches: 5. This CDR3 contains 14 residues. Germline V gives CDR1 SGHRS, CDR2 YFSETQ. DNA for the CDR3: TGCGCCAGCAGCCTAATGGACAGGGATGAAAAACTGTTTTTT. Its protein product is CASSLMDRDEKLFF. Based on the CDR3 plus reference TRBV5-1 and TRBJ1-4, the full variable domain is KAGVTQTPRYLIKTRGQQVTLSCSPISGHRSVSWYQQTPGQGLQFLFEYFSETQRNKGNFPGRFSGRQFSNSRSEMNVSTLELGDSALYLCASSLMDRDEKLFFGSGTQLSVL.

The genes are TRBV9 and TRBJ2-1, with 14 bases fitting TRBD2. CDR3 size: 19 residues. The junction had 9 bases not matched to a gene; V was cut back by 4 bases and J by 0 bases. CDR1 is SGDLS and CDR2 is YYNGEE in the germline V gene. The CDR3 DNA sequence: TGTGCCAGCAGCCCGAGACTAGCGGGGGGGTTTAGCTCCTACAATGAGCAGTTCTTC. This gives the protein CASSPRLAGGFSSYNEQFF.

The chain combines TRBV30 with TRBJ2-1; D ambiguous. Between the trimmed V and J ends, which lost 3 bases and 0 bases, there was a span of 18 bases. CDR3 size: 17 residues. Per germline, CDR1 GTSNPN and CDR2 SVGIG (reference sequence). This chain's CDR3 is CAWRFGLLSSSYNEQFF. The CDR3 DNA reads TGTGCCTGGAGATTCGGCCTCCTTTCGAGCTCCTACAATGAGCAGTTCTTC.

This clone has a handful of counts. The same CDR3 can be traced to other DNA sequences in this sample. V usage is TRBV18 and J usage is TRBJ1-4, with D unclear. The V end lost 3 bases, the J end lost 8 bases, and 7 bases lay between the germline ends. CDR1 and CDR2 (germline): KGHSH, LQKENI. The CDR3 is 12 residues long. CDR3 residues: CASSPSGEKLFF. CDR3 nucleotides: TGTGCCAGCTCACCTAGTGGGGAAAAACTGTTTTTT.

The chain employs TRBV14 and TRBJ2-5, with D possibly TRBD1 on 6 matching bases. The CDR3 is 13 residues long. The V end was cut by 5 bases, the J end by 4 bases, with 11 bases between. Germline V lookup: CDR1 SGHDN, CDR2 FVKESK. CDR3 amino acids: CASSAGQRETQYF. The CDR3 DNA sequence: TGTGCCAGCAGCGCCGGACAGAGAGAGACCCAGTACTTC.

The rearrangement links TRBV5-1 to TRBJ2-2, with unresolved D. CDR1 SGHRS and CDR2 YFSETQ come from the germline V gene. This CDR3 comprises 13 residues. V lost 4 bases and J lost 7, with 11 bases in between. The CDR3 loop reads CASSPPQDGELFF. Written as DNA, the CDR3 is TGCGCCAGCAGCCCACCCCAGGACGGGGAGCTGTTTTTT.

V is TRBV19 and J is TRBJ2-7; no clear D gene. The V end lost 2 bases, the J end lost 6 bases, and 11 bases lay between the germline ends. CDR1 LNHDA and CDR2 SQIVND come from the germline V gene (reference sequence). CDR3 length: 13 residues. The CDR3 nucleotides are TGTGCCAGTAGTATATCGCCGTATGTCGAGCAGTACTTC. This encodes CASSISPYVEQYF.